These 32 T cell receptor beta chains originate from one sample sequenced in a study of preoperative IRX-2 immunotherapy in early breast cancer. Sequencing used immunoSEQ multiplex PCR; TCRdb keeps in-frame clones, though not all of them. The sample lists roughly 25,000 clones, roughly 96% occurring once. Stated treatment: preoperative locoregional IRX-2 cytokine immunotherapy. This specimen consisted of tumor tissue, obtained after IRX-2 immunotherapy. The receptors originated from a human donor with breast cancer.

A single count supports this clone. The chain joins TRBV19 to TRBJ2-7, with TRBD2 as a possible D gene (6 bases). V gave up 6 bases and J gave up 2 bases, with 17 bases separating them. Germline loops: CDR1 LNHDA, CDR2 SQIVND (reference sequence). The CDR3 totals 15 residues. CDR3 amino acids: CASSLRGTEAYEQYF. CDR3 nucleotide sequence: TGTGCCAGTAGCCTCCGAGGGACTGAAGCCTACGAGCAGTACTTC.

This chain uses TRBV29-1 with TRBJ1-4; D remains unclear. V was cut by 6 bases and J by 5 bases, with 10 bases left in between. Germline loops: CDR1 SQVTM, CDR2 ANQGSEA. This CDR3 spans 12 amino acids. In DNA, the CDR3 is TGCAGCGTCCAGGAGACAAATGAAAAACTGTTTTTT. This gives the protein CSVQETNEKLFF.

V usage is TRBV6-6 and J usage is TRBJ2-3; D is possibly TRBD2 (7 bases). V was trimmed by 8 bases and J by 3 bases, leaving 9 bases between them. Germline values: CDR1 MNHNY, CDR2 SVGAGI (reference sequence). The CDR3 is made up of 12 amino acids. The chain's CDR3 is CASGGATDTQYF. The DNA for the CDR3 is TGTGCCAGCGGGGGGGCAACAGATACGCAGTATTTT.

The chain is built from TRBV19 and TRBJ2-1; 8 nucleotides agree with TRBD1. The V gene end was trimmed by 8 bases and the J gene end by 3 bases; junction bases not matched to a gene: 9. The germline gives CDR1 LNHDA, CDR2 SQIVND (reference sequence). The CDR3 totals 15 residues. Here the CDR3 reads CASQDRQGNYNEQFF. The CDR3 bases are TGTGCCAGTCAAGACCGACAGGGGAACTACAATGAGCAGTTCTTC.

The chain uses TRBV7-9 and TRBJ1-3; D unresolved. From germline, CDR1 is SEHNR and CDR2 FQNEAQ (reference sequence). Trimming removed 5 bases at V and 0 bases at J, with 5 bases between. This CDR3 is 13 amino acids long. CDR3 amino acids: CASSMLSGNTIYF. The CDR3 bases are TGTGCCAGCAGCATGCTCTCTGGAAACACCATATATTTT. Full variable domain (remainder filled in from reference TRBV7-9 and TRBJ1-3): DTGVSQNPRHKITKRGQNVTFRCDPISEHNRLYWYRQTLGQGPEFLTYFQNEAQLEKSRLLSDRFSAERPKGSFSTLEIQRTEQGDSAMYLCASSMLSGNTIYFGEGSWLTVV.

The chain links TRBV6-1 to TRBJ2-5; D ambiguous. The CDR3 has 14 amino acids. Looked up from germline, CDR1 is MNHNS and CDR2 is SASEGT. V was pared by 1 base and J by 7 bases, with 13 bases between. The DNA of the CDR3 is TGTGCCAGCAGTGAAGGCAGGACCCTTGGGACCCAGTACTTC. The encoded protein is CASSEGRTLGTQYF.

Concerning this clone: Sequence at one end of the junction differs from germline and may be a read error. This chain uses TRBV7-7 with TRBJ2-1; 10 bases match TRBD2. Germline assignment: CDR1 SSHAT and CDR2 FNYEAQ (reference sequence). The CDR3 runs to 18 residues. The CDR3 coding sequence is TGTGCTAGCAGCTTATACCCTTCAGGAGTAGCGGGAGGAAATGAGCAGTTCTTC. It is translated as CASSLYPSGVAGGNEQFF.

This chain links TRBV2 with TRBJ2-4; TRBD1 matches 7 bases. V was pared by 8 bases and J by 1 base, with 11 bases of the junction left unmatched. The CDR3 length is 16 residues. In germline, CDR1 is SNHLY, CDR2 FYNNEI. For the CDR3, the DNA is TGTGCCAGCCTCTCCCCGGACAGGCTTGCCAAAAACATTCAGTACTTC. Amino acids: CASLSPDRLAKNIQYF.

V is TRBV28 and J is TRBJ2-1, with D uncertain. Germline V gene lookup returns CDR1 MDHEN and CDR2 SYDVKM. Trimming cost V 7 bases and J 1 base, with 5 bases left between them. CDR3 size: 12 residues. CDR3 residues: CASITSYNEQFF. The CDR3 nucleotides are TGTGCCAGCATCACGTCCTACAATGAGCAGTTCTTC.

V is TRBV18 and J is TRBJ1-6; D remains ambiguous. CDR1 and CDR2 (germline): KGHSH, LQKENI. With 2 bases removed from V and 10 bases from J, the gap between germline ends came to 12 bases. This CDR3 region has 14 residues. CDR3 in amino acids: CASSPTGEGSPLHF. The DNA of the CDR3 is TGTGCCAGCTCACCAACGGGCGAAGGGTCACCCCTCCACTTT.

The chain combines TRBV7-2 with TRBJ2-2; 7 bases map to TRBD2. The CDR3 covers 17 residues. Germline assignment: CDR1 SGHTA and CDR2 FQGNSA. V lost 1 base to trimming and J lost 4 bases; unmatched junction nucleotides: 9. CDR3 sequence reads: CASSLGGGGRITGELFF. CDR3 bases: TGTGCCAGCAGCTTAGGTGGGGGAGGGCGGATCACCGGGGAGCTGTTTTTT.

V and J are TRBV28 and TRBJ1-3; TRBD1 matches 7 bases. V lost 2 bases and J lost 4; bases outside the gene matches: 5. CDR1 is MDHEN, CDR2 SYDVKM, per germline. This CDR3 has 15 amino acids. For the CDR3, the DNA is TGTGCCAGCAGTTTAGGGCAGGGGGAAGGAAACACCATATATTTT. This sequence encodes CASSLGQGEGNTIYF. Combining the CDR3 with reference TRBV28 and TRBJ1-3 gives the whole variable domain DVKVTQSSRYLVKRTGEKVFLECVQDMDHENMFWYRQDPGLGLRLIYFSYDVKMKEKGDIPEGYSVSREKKERFSLILESASTNQTSMYLCASSLGQGEGNTIYFGEGSWLTVV.

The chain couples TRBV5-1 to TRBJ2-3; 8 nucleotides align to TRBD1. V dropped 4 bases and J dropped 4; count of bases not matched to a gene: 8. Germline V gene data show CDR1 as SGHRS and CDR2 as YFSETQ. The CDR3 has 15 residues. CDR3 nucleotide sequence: TGCGCCAGCAGCACCCCGACAGGGGTGGCAGATACGCAGTATTTT. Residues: CASSTPTGVADTQYF.

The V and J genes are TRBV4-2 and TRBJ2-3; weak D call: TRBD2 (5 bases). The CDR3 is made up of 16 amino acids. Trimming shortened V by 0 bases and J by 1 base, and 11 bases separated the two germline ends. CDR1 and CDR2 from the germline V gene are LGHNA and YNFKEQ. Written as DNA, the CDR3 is TGTGCCAGCAGCCAAGAGGCTAGCTTGGGCACAGATACGCAGTATTTT. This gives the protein CASSQEASLGTDTQYF.

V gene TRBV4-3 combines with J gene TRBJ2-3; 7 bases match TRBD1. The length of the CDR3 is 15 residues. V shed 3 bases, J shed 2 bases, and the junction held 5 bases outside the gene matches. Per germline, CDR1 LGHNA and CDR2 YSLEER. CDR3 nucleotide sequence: TGCGCCAGCAGCCATGACAGGGTTAACACAGATACGCAGTATTTT. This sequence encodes CASSHDRVNTDTQYF.

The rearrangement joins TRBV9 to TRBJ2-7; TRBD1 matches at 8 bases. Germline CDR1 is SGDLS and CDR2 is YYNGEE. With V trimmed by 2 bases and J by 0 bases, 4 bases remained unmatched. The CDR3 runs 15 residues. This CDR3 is CASSVGQGISYEQYF. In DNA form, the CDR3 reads TGTGCCAGCAGCGTCGGACAGGGCATCTCCTACGAGCAGTACTTC. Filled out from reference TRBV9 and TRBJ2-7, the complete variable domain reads DSGVTQTPKHLITATGQRVTLRCSPRSGDLSVYWYQQSLDQGLQFLIQYYNGEERAKGNILERFSAQQFPDLHSELNLSSLELGDSALYFCASSVGQGISYEQYFGPGTRLTVT.

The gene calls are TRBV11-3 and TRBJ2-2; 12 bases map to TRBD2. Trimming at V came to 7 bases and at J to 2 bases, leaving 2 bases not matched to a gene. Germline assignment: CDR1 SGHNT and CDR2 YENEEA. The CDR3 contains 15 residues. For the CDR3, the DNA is TGTGCCAGCAAGACTAGCGGGAGCAACACCGGGGAGCTGTTTTTT. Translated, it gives CASKTSGSNTGELFF.

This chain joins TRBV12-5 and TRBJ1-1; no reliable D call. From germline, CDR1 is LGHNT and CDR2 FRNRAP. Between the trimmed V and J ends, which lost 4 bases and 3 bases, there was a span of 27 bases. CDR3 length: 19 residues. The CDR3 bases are TGTGCTAGTGGTTCCGTCCGAGACGGTCTGTCCGCGAAGCACACTGAAGCTTTCTTT. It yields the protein CASGSVRDGLSAKHTEAFF.

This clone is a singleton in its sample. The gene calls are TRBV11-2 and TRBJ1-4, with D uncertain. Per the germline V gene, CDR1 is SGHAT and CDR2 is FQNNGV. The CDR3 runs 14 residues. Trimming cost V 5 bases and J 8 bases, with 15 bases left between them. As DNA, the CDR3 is TGTGCCAGCAGCCCACGCCGGAGGACCGAAAAACTGTTTTTT. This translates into CASSPRRRTEKLFF.

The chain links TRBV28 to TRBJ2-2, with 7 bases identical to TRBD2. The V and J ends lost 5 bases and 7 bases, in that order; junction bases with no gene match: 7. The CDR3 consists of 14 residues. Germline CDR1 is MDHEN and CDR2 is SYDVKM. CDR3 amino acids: CASSPSGKGGELFF. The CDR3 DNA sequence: TGTGCCAGCAGTCCCAGCGGGAAGGGCGGGGAGCTGTTTTTT. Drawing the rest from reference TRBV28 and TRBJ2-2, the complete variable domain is DVKVTQSSRYLVKRTGEKVFLECVQDMDHENMFWYRQDPGLGLRLIYFSYDVKMKEKGDIPEGYSVSREKKERFSLILESASTNQTSMYLCASSPSGKGGELFFGEGSRLTVL.

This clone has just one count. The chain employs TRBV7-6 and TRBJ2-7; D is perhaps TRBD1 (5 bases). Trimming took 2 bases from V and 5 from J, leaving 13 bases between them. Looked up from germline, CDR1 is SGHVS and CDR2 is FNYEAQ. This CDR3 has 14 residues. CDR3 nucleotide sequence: TGTGCCAGCAGCTTACCACAGGTCGGCCACGAGCAGTACTTC. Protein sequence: CASSLPQVGHEQYF.

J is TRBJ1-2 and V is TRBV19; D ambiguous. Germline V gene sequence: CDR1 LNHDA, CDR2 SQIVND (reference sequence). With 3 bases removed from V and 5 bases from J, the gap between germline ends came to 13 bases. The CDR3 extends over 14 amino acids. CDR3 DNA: TGTGCCAGTAGTATTACTGGGCCTAGTTATGGCTACACCTTC. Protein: CASSITGPSYGYTF.

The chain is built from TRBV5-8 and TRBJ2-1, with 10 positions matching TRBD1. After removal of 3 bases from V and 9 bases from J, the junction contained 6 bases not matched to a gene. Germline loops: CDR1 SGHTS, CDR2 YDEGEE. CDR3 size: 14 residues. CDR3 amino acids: CASSWGTGVIEQFF. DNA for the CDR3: TGTGCCAGCAGCTGGGGGACAGGGGTCATTGAGCAGTTCTTC.

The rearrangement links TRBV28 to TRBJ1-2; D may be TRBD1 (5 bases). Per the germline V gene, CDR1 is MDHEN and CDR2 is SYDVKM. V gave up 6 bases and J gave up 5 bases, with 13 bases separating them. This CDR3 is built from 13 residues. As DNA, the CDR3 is TGTGCCAGCAGGTCAACCGGGGGTTATGGCTACACCTTC. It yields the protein CASRSTGGYGYTF.

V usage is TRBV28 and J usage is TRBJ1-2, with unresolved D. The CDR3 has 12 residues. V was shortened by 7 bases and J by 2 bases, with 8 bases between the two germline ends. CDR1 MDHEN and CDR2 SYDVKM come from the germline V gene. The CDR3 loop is CASMRLNYGYTF. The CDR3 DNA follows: TGTGCCAGCATGAGACTAAACTATGGCTACACCTTC.

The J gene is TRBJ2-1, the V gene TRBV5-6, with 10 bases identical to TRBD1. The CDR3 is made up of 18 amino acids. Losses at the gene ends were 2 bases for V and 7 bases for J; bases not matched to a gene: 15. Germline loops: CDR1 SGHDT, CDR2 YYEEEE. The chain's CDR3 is CASSFLERQGARGNEQFF. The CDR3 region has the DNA TGTGCCAGCAGCTTCCTCGAAAGACAGGGGGCAAGGGGTAATGAGCAGTTCTTC.

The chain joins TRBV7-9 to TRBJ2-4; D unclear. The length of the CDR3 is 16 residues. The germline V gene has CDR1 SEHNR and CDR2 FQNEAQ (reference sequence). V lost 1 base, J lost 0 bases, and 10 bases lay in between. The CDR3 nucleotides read TGTGCCAGCAGCTTAGATGAAGGCCTAGCCAAAAACATTCAGTACTTC. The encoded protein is CASSLDEGLAKNIQYF.

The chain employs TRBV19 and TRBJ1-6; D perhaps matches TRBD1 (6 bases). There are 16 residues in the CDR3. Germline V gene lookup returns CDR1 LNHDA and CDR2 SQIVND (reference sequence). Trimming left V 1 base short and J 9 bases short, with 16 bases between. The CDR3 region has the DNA TGTGCCAGTAGTATAGTATCTGGAGGGGGAGGTTCACCCCTCCACTTT. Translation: CASSIVSGGGGSPLHF.

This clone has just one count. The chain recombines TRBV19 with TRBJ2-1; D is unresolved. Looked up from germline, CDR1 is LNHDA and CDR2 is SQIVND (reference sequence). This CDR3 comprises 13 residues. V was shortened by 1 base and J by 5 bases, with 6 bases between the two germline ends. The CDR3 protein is CASSIVRNNEQFF. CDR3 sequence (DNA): TGTGCCAGTAGTATAGTTCGAAACAATGAGCAGTTCTTC.

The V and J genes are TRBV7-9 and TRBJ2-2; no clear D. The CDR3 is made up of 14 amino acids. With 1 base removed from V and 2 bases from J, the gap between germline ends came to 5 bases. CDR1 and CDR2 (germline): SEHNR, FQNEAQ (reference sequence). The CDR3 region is CASSLDLNTGELFF. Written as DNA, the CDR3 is TGTGCCAGCAGCTTAGACCTTAACACCGGGGAGCTGTTTTTT.

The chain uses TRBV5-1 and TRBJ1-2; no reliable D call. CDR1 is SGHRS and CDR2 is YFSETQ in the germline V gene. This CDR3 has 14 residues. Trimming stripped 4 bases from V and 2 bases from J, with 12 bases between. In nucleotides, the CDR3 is TGCGCCAGCAGCCCCGGGAACTGGAACTATGGCTACACCTTC. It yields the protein CASSPGNWNYGYTF.

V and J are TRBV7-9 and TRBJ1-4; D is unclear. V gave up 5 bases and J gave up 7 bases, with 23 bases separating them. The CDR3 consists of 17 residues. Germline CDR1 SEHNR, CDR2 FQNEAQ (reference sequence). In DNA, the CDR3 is TGTGCCAGCAGCCCCCCCGCCTCGGACGTGGATGGTGAAAAACTGTTTTTT. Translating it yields CASSPPASDVDGEKLFF.